This TCR beta chain was recovered during a study of blood T cell repertoires in COVID-19. The overall study: Samples representing acute and convalescent COVID-19 were sourced from the United States, Italy and Spain. T cells, B-cell-depleted T cells, or PBMCs provided the cDNA or gDNA that served as material.

Germline V gene sequence: CDR1 MGHRA, CDR2 YSYEKL. Losses at the gene ends were 1 base for V and 9 bases for J; bases not matched to a gene: 10. The CDR3 is 16 amino acids. Some clones are missing from TCRdb's copy, which holds only in-frame ones; the method was immunoSEQ multiplex PCR. The sample contains about 360,000 clones, roughly 86% of which appear only once. The sequencing input was peripheral blood. This TCR came from a human donor in a cohort sampled during active COVID-19. V is TRBV4-1 and J is TRBJ2-1; 9 nucleotides align to TRBD1. The CDR3 spells CASSQAWTGVLSEQFF. The CDR3 coding sequence is TGCGCCAGCAGCCAAGCTTGGACAGGGGTTCTCAGTGAGCAGTTCTTC.